The rows below give T cell receptor beta chains drawn from one sample of a study of response to subunit inactivated influenza vaccine. MiXCR, applied by TCRdb to the RT-PCR reads, yields one record per CDR3 protein. The sample has about 800,000 distinct CDR3 sequences, 21% seen once. Sequences were derived from PBMCs from blood, sampled about 5 days after vaccination. Receptors originate from a middle-aged man who received an inactivated influenza vaccine. The CDR3 runs from the conserved cysteine through the conserved F or W. D genes are given only for firm matches.

TRBJ2-7 | TRBV15 | TRBD1 | CATRGTGGEYEQYF
TRBJ1-5 | TRBV29-1 | - | CSVTAGLNQPQHF
TRBJ2-2 | TRBV24-1 | - | CATSDLGGDSNSGELFF
TRBJ1-1 | TRBV29-1 | TRBD1 | CSVGQGLAFF
TRBJ2-1 | TRBV15 | TRBD2 | CATSRDWTSGSRDEQFF
TRBJ2-1 | TRBV5-4 | TRBD2 | CASSRTSDIRYNEQFF
TRBJ2-1 | TRBV5-1 | TRBD1 | CASSLSPGGGLPSSYNEQFF
TRBJ1-6 | TRBV5-1 | TRBD1 | CASSLGDRDSPLHF
TRBJ2-6 | TRBV6-1 | - | CASSPLRGQGFSGANVLTF
TRBJ1-2 | TRBV20-1 | TRBD1 | CSALTGGGYGYTF
TRBJ2-2 | TRBV10-3 | - | CAIGGARKDTGELFF